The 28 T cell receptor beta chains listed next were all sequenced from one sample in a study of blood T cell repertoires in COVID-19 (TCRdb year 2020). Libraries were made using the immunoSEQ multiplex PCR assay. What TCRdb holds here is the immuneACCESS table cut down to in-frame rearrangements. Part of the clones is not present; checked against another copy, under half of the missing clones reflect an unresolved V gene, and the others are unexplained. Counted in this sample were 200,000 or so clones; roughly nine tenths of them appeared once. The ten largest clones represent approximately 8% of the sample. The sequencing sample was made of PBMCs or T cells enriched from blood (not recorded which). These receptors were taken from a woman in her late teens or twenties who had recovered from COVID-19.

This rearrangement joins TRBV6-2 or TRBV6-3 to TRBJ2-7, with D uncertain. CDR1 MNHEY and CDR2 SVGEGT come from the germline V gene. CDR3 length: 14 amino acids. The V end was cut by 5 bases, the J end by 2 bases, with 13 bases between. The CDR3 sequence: CASSRRGDPYEQYF. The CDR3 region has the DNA TGTGCCAGCAGTCGCCGAGGAGATCCCTACGAGCAGTACTTC.

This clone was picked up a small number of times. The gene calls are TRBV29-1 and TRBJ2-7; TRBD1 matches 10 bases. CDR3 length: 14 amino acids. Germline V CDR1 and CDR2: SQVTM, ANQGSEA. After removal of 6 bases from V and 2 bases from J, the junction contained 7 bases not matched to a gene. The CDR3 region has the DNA TGCAGCGTGGCCGGGACAGGGGCCCCCTACGAGCAGTACTTC. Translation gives CSVAGTGAPYEQYF.

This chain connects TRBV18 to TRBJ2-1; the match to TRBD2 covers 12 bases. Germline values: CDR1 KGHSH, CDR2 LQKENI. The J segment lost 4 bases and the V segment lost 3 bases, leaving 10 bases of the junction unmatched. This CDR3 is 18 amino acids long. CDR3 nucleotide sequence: TGTGCCAGCTCACCCGGACTAGCGGGGACCTACCTATACAATGAGCAGTTCTTC. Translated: CASSPGLAGTYLYNEQFF.

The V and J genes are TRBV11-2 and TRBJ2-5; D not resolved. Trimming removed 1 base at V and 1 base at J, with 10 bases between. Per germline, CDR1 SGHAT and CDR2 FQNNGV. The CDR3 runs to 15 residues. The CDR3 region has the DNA TGTGCCAGCAGCTTAGGTGGCCGAACCCAAGAGACCCAGTACTTC. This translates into CASSLGGRTQETQYF.

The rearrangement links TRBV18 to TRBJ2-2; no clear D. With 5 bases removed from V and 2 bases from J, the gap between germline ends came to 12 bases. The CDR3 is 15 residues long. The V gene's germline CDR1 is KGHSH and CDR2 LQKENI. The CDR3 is CASSVNSINTGELFF. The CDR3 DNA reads TGTGCCAGCTCAGTCAACAGCATTAACACCGGGGAGCTGTTTTTT.

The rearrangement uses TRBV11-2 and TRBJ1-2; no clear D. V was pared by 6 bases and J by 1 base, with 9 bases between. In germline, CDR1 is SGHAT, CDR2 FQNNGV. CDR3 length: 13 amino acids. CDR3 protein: CASSFDSNYGYTF. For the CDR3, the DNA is TGTGCCAGCAGTTTCGATAGTAACTATGGCTACACCTTC.

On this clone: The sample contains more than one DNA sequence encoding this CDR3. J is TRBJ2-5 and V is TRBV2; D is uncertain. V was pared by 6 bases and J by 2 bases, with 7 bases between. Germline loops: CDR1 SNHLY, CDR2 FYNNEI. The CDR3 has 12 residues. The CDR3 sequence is CASSDLQETQYF. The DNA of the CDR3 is TGTGCCAGCAGCGATCTACAAGAGACCCAGTACTTC.

The CDR3 here is CASSLFPQTVASGNTIYF. CDR3 in DNA: TGTGCCAGCAGCCTCTTTCCCCAGACAGTCGCCTCTGGAAACACCATATATTTT. The chain uses TRBV6-2 or TRBV6-3 and TRBJ1-3, with D maybe TRBD1 (5 bases). Between the trimmed V and J ends, which lost 6 bases and 0 bases, there was a span of 21 bases. Germline lookup yields CDR1 MNHEY and CDR2 SVGEGT. The CDR3 has 18 amino acids.

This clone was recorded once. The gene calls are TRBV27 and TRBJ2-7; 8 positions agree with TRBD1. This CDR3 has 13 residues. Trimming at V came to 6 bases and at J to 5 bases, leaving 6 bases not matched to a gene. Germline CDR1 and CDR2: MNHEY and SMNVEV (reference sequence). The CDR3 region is CASRSTGGNEQYF. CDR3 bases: TGTGCCAGCAGATCTACAGGGGGAAACGAGCAGTACTTC.

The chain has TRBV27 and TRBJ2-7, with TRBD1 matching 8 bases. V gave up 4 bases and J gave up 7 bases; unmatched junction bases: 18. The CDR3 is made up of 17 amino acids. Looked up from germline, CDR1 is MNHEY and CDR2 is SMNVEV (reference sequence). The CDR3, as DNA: TGTGCCAGCAGTTATTTACAGCCTTTACAGGGGGTTGCTGAGCAGTACTTC. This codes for CASSYLQPLQGVAEQYF.

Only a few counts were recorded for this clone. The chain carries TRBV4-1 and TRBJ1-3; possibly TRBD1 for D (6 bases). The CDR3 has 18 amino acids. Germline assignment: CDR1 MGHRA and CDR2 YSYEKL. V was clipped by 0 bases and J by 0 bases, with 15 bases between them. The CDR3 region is CASSQDGPGEGSGNTIYF. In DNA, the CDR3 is TGCGCCAGCAGCCAAGATGGGCCAGGGGAAGGCTCTGGAAACACCATATATTTT.

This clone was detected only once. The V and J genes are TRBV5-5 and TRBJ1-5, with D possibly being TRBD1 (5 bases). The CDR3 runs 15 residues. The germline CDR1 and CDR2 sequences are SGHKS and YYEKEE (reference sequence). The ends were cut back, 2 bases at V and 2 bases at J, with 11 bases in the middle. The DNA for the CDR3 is TGTGCCAGCAGCTTACTGCAGGGCCGCAATCAGCCCCAGCATTTT. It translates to CASSLLQGRNQPQHF. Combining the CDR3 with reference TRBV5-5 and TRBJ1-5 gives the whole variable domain DAGVTQSPTHLIKTRGQQVTLRCSPISGHKSVSWYQQVLGQGPQFIFQYYEKEERGRGNFPDRFSARQFPNYSSELNVNALLLGDSALYLCASSLLQGRNQPQHFGDGTRLSIL.

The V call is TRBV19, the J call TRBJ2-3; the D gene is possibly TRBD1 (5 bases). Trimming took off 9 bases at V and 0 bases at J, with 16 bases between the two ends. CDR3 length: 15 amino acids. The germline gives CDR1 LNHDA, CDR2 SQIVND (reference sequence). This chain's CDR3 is CASTDRASSTDTQYF. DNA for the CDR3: TGTGCCAGCACCGACAGAGCGTCTAGCACAGATACGCAGTATTTT.

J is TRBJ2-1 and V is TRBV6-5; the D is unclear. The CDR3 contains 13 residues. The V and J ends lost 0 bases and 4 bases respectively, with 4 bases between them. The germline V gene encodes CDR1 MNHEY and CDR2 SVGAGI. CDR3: CASSYSYYNEQFF. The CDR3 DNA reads TGTGCCAGCAGTTACTCCTATTACAATGAGCAGTTCTTC.

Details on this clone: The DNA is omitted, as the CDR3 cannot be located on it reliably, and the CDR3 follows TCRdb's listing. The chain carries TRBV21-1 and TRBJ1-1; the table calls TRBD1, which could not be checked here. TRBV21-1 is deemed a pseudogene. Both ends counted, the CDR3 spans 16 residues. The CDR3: CASSIRFGTGITEAFF.

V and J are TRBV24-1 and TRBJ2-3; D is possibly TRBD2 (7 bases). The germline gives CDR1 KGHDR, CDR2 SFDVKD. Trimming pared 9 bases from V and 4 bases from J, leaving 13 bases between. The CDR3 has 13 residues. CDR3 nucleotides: TGTGCCACCCGGAGGGAGGGGGCAGATACGCAGTATTTT. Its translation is CATRREGADTQYF.

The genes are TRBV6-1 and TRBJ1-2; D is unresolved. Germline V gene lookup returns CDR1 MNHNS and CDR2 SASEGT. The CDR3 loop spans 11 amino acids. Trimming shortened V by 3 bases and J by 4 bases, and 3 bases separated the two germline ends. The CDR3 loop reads CASSDSYGYTF. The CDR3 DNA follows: TGTGCCAGCAGTGACAGCTATGGCTACACCTTC.

The CDR3 here is CASSSQGAGNTIYF. The CDR3 DNA reads TGTGCCAGCAGTTCCCAGGGGGCTGGAAACACCATATATTTT. The J gene is TRBJ1-3, the V gene TRBV28; the match to TRBD1 covers 7 bases. CDR1 is MDHEN, CDR2 SYDVKM, per germline. This CDR3 spans 14 amino acids. The junction had 2 bases not matched to a gene; V was cut back by 4 bases and J by 2 bases. The whole variable domain, filled in from reference TRBV28 and TRBJ1-3, reads DVKVTQSSRYLVKRTGEKVFLECVQDMDHENMFWYRQDPGLGLRLIYFSYDVKMKEKGDIPEGYSVSREKKERFSLILESASTNQTSMYLCASSSQGAGNTIYFGEGSWLTVV.

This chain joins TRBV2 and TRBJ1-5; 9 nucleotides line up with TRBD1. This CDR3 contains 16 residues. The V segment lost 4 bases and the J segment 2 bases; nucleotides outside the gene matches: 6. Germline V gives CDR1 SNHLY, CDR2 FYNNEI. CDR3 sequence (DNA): TGTGCCAGCAGTGGACCCACAGGGGGCGGCAATCAGCCCCAGCATTTT. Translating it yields CASSGPTGGGNQPQHF.

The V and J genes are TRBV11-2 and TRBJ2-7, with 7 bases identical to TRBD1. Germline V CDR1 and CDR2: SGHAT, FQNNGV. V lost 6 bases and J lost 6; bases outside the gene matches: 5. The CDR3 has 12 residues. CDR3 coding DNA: TGTGCCAGCAGTATAACAGGGGCCGAGCAGTACTTC. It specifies CASSITGAEQYF.

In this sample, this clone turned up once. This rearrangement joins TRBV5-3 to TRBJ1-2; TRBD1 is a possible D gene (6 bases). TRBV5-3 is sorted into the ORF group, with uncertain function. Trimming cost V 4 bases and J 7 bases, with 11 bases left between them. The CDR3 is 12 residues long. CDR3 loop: CARSKTGGGYTF. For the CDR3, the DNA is TGTGCCAGAAGCAAGACAGGAGGTGGCTACACCTTC.

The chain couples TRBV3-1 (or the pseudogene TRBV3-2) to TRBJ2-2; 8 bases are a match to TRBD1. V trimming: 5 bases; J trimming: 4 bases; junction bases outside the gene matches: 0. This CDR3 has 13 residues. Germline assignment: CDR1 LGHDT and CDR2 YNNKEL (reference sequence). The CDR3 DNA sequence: TGTGCCAGCAGCGGACAGGGCACCGGGGAGCTGTTTTTT. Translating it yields CASSGQGTGELFF.

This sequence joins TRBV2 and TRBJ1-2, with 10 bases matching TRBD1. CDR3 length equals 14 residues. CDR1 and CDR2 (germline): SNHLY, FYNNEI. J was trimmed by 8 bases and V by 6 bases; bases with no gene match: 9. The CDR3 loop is CASSAPGTGDGYTF. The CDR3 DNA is TGTGCCAGCAGCGCACCCGGGACAGGGGACGGCTACACCTTC.

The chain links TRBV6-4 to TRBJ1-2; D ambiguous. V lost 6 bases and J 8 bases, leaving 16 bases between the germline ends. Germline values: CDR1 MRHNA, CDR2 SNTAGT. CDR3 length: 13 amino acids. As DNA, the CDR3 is TGTGCCAGCAGGCAGACCGGGGTGAAGGGCTACACCTTC. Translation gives CASRQTGVKGYTF.

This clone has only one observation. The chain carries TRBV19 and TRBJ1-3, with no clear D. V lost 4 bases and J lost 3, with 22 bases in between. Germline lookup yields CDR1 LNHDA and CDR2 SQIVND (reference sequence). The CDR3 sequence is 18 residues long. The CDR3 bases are TGTGCCAGTAGTACTGACCGGGTCAAAAAGCGAGATGGAAACACCATATATTTT. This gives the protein CASSTDRVKKRDGNTIYF.

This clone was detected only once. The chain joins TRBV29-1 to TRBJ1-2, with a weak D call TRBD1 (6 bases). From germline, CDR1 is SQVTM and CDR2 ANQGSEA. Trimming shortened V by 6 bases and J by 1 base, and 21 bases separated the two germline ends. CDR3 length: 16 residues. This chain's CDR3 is CSVPHVDSYINYGYTF. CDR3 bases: TGCAGCGTCCCCCACGTGGACAGCTATATTAACTATGGCTACACCTTC.

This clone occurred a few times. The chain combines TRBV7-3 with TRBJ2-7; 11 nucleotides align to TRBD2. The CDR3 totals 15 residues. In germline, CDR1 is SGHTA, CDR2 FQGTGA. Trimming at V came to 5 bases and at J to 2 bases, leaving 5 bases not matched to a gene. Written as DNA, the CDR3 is TGTGCCAGCAGCCAGACTAGCGGGGCGCCCTACGAGCAGTACTTC. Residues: CASSQTSGAPYEQYF.

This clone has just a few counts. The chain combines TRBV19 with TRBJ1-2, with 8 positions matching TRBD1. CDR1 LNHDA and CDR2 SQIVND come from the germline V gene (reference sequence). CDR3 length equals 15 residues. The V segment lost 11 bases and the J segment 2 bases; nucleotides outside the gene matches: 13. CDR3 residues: CAASPGTGGNYGYTF. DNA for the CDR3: TGTGCCGCATCCCCTGGGACAGGAGGAAACTATGGCTACACCTTC.